The following is a T cell receptor (beta chain) sequence with its context. The data are from a study of shared clonotypes between healthy human individuals. Sequencing used immunoSEQ multiplex PCR; TCRdb keeps in-frame clones, though not all of them. Altogether roughly 1,100,000 clones are present, approximately 70% being singletons, with the ten largest covering nearly 1.5%. This CDR3 is built from 15 residues. J gave up 6 bases and V 3 bases, and 7 bases lay outside the gene matches. Germline assignment: CDR1 ENHRY and CDR2 SYGVKD. The source of this sequence is a young man in good health. The sequenced sample consisted of memory CD4+ T cells sorted from blood. Documented subset: CD45RA-negative fraction. This sequence joins TRBV10-3 and TRBJ2-2; 7 nucleotides line up with TRBD1. The CDR3 loop is CAISDLGGGSGELFF. Written as DNA, the CDR3 is TGTGCCATCAGTGACTTAGGGGGCGGTTCCGGGGAGCTGTTTTTT.